The 4 T cell receptor beta chains given below trace back to one sample, sequenced in a study of blood T cell repertoires in COVID-19 (TCRdb year 2020). Libraries came from the immunoSEQ multiplex PCR assay. TCRdb obtained this table from immuneACCESS and retained in-frame rearrangements with V and J assigned. These tables miss some clones; where compared with another copy, unresolved V genes account for less than half of the shortfall, and the remainder is unexplained. The sample table contains approximately 100,000 clones; only one count was recorded for around 83% of them. The top ten hold 7% to 9% of the sample. The sequenced material came from peripheral blood. These receptors originate from a woman aged 80 or over with active or convalescent COVID-19.

The chain joins TRBV5-1 to TRBJ2-7; 9 positions agree with TRBD1. Losses at the gene ends were 2 bases for V and 5 bases for J; bases not matched to a gene: 5. Germline V CDR1 and CDR2: SGHRS, YFSETQ. The CDR3 spans 14 residues. The CDR3 loop reads CASSFGTGTHEQYF. As DNA, the CDR3 is TGCGCCAGCAGCTTTGGGACAGGGACCCACGAGCAGTACTTC. The full variable domain, rest sourced from reference TRBV5-1 and TRBJ2-7, is KAGVTQTPRYLIKTRGQQVTLSCSPISGHRSVSWYQQTPGQGLQFLFEYFSETQRNKGNFPGRFSGRQFSNSRSEMNVSTLELGDSALYLCASSFGTGTHEQYFGPGTRLTVT.

The chain links TRBV7-9 to TRBJ2-4; no reliable D call. Trimming took 1 base from V and 9 from J, leaving 16 bases between them. The germline V gene has CDR1 SEHNR and CDR2 FQNEAQ (reference sequence). This CDR3 has 15 residues. In DNA form, the CDR3 reads TGTGCCAGCAGCTTAGGAGGCGTCGGCCTGACCATTCAGTACTTC. Translated, it gives CASSLGGVGLTIQYF. Full variable domain (remainder filled in from reference TRBV7-9 and TRBJ2-4): DTGVSQNPRHKITKRGQNVTFRCDPISEHNRLYWYRQTLGQGPEFLTYFQNEAQLEKSRLLSDRFSAERPKGSFSTLEIQRTEQGDSAMYLCASSLGGVGLTIQYFGAGTRLSVL.

CDR3 loop: CASSQDRTSGSYEQYF. In nucleotides, the CDR3 is TGTGCCAGCAGCCAAGATAGAACTAGCGGGAGCTACGAGCAGTACTTC. The J gene is TRBJ2-7, the V gene TRBV3-1 (or the pseudogene TRBV3-2), with 11 bases that match TRBD2. The germline CDR1 and CDR2 sequences are LGHDT and YNNKEL (reference sequence). J gave up 3 bases and V 0 bases, and 4 bases lay outside the gene matches. The CDR3 has 16 amino acids.

The CDR3 bases are TGTGCCAGCAGACACAGGTCAGGAAACACCATATATTTT. Protein sequence: CASRHRSGNTIYF. This chain uses TRBV28 with TRBJ1-3; tentatively, D is TRBD1 (5 bases). From germline, CDR1 is MDHEN and CDR2 SYDVKM. The CDR3 length is 13 residues. Trimming pared 6 bases from V and 4 bases from J, leaving 10 bases between.